A selection of T cell receptor beta chains follows, all from one sample in a study of blood T cell repertoires in COVID-19. Libraries were prepared by immunoSEQ multiplex PCR; TCRdb keeps only in-frame clonotypes and omits some of them. This sample has about 38,000 clones, with approximately 80% found just once. What was sequenced was peripheral blood. These receptors originate from a man aged 55 to 70 with COVID-19, enrolled during active disease. Each CDR3 is given with its conserved first and last residue. D genes are given only for firm matches. Only some rows state a clone size, as once, few, many or a class for expanded clones.

j_call d_call v_call clone_size cdr3_aa cdr3_nt
TRBJ2-7 TRBD2 TRBV9 - CASSGGREAYEQYF TGTGCCAGCAGCGGGGGGCGGGAGGCCTACGAGCAGTACTTC
TRBJ1-1 - TRBV10-1 few CASSHDTTEAFF TGCGCCAGCAGCCATGACACCACTGAAGCTTTCTTT
TRBJ2-1 - TRBV18 - CASSPGAQSEQFF TGTGCCAGCTCACCAGGGGCCCAGTCCGAGCAGTTCTTC
TRBJ2-3 TRBD1 TRBV19 once CASSMAGGLVDTQYF TGTGCCAGTAGTATGGCAGGGGGCTTGGTAGATACGCAGTATTTT
TRBJ1-6 - TRBV30 - CAWSVGSRNYNSPLHF TGTGCCTGGAGTGTAGGGAGTAGAAACTATAATTCACCCCTCCACTTT
TRBJ1-4 TRBD1 TRBV10-1 - CASSRTGDEKLFF TGCGCCAGCAGTCGGACAGGGGATGAAAAACTGTTTTTT
TRBJ1-2 TRBD1 TRBV5-1 - CASSPGTASLNYGYTF TGCGCCAGCAGCCCGGGGACAGCTTCTCTTAACTATGGCTACACCTTC
TRBJ2-7 TRBD1 TRBV7-2 - CASSGQGVGEQYF TGTGCCAGCAGCGGACAGGGAGTAGGCGAGCAGTACTTC
TRBJ1-1 - TRBV4-3 few CASSRTGMNTEAFF TGCGCCAGCAGCCGGACGGGGATGAACACTGAAGCTTTCTTT
TRBJ2-2 TRBD1 TRBV7-9 - CASSQGQGSNTGELFF TGTGCCAGCAGCCAAGGACAGGGCTCTAACACCGGGGAGCTGTTTTTT
TRBJ2-2 TRBD1 TRBV5-6 - CASSWGTDGDTGELFF TGTGCCAGCAGCTGGGGGACAGACGGGGACACCGGGGAGCTGTTTTTT
TRBJ1-2 - TRBV20-1 - CSASWGDLHFYGYTF TGCAGCGCTAGTTGGGGGGACCTACACTTCTATGGCTACACCTTC
TRBJ1-4 - TRBV6-5 - CASRGQKNEKLFF TGTGCCAGCAGAGGACAGAAGAATGAAAAACTGTTTTTT
TRBJ1-6 - TRBV10-2 once CASSATGSNSPLHF TGCGCCAGCTCAGCGACAGGATCAAATTCACCCCTCCACTTT
TRBJ2-7 - TRBV19 - CASKRRQGTYEQYF TGTGCCAGTAAACGTAGGCAGGGAACCTACGAGCAGTACTTC
TRBJ1-1 - TRBV5-6 - CASSPSRYLTEAFF TGTGCCAGCAGCCCGAGCCGGTATCTCACTGAAGCTTTCTTT
TRBJ2-3 - TRBV6-1 - CASSDWGLAVGTDTQYF TGTGCCAGCAGTGATTGGGGATTAGCGGTGGGCACAGATACGCAGTATTTT
TRBJ2-2 - TRBV2 - CASIRTLSGTGELFF TGTGCCAGCATACGGACCCTCTCGGGGACCGGGGAGCTGTTTTTT
TRBJ1-5 TRBD1 TRBV16 - CASSPGQGKFNQPQHF TGTGCCAGCAGCCCTGGACAGGGCAAATTTAATCAGCCCCAGCATTTT
TRBJ2-7 - TRBV28 - CASSSPESLGDEQYF TGTGCCAGCAGCTCCCCCGAGTCCCTAGGGGACGAGCAGTACTTC
TRBJ2-2 - TRBV7-9 - CASSLRQGAGGELFF TGTGCCAGCAGCCTAAGACAGGGAGCGGGCGGGGAGCTGTTTTTT
TRBJ1-2 - TRBV19 - CASSTQGAWYGYTF TGTGCCAGTAGTACACAGGGAGCCTGGTATGGCTACACCTTC
TRBJ1-4 TRBD1 TRBV28 - CASSLSRAGGNEKLFF TGTGCCAGCAGTTTATCAAGGGCAGGGGGTAATGAAAAACTGTTTTTT
TRBJ1-6 - TRBV11-2 - CASSLNRALSRDSPLHF TGTGCCAGCAGCTTAAATAGAGCCCTTTCCAGGGATTCACCCCTCCACTTT
TRBJ1-2 TRBD1 TRBV10-3 - CAISESAGGYGYTF TGTGCCATCAGTGAGTCCGCAGGGGGCTATGGCTACACCTTC
TRBJ1-1 - TRBV13 - CASSLRRMNTEAFF TGTGCCAGCAGCTTAAGGCGGATGAACACTGAAGCTTTCTTT
TRBJ1-2 - TRBV5-1 - CASSLNEGDYGYTF TGCGCCAGCAGCTTGAACGAGGGCGACTATGGCTACACCTTC
TRBJ2-2 - TRBV7-2 - CASSPMSTGELFF TGTGCCAGCAGCCCAATGAGCACCGGGGAGCTGTTTTTT
TRBJ1-5 TRBD1 TRBV12-3/TRBV12-4 - CASSRDRFQPQHF TGTGCCAGCAGCCGGGACAGATTTCAGCCCCAGCATTTT
TRBJ2-1 TRBD1 TRBV9 - CASSFGQGSSYNEQFF TGTGCCAGCAGCTTCGGACAGGGCAGCTCCTACAATGAGCAGTTCTTC
TRBJ1-4 TRBD1 TRBV20-1 - CSASQGAINEKLFF TGCAGTGCTAGTCAGGGGGCGATAAATGAAAAACTGTTTTTT
TRBJ2-1 - TRBV2 once CASSAGSSEFF TGTGCCAGCAGTGCGGGGTCCAGCGAGTTCTTC
TRBJ1-4 - TRBV10-1 few CASSDSGSRSGEKLFF TGCGCCAGCAGTGACTCCGGGAGCCGTTCGGGAGAAAAACTGTTTTTT
TRBJ1-2 - TRBV6-6 - CASSDGGYYGYTF TGTGCCAGCAGTGATGGGGGGTACTATGGCTACACCTTC
TRBJ2-1 - TRBV3-1/TRBV3-2 - CASSQRQVNEQFF TGTGCCAGCAGCCAAAGGCAGGTCAATGAGCAGTTCTTC
TRBJ2-4 - TRBV5-6 once CASSLGTENIQYF TGTGCCAGCAGCTTGGGGACAGAAAACATTCAGTACTTC
TRBJ1-3 - TRBV6-5 - CASSADGSSGNTIYF TGTGCCAGCAGCGCGGACGGGAGCTCTGGAAACACCATATATTTT